This record covers a single TCR beta chain. This record belongs to a study of identical twins. Germline values: CDR1 SGDLS, CDR2 YYNGEE. CDR3 length: 14 amino acids. Trimming removed 2 bases at V and 7 bases at J, with 13 bases between. From the 5' RACE reads, TCRdb called clonotypes with MiXCR, one entry per CDR3 protein. The repertoire holds a few hundred thousand distinct CDR3 sequences, with roughly 13% as singletons. This same sample was also part of a study on yellow fever vaccine responses in identical twins. That paper notes: Vaccine-induced T cell responses in twins were reportedly observed to appear partly convergent, partly personalized.

The source material was memory (CD45RO+) T cells sorted from blood. The V call is TRBV9, the J call TRBJ2-1; tentative D call: TRBD2 (5 bases). The TCR sequence derives from a woman under 30 in good health. CDR3 nucleotide sequence: TGTGCCAGCAGCGTCTCAACTAGTGGAAATGAGCAGTTCTTC. This sequence encodes CASSVSTSGNEQFF.